This is a list of T cell receptor beta chains from one sample in a study of shared clonotypes between healthy human individuals. Produced via immunoSEQ multiplex PCR; TCRdb's table is partial and in-frame only. The sample lists a few million clones, 92% occurring once. Source material: naive CD4+ T cells from PBMCs. These receptors originate from a young man in good health. Some clones in this sample may be carry-over from other donors' samples. Each CDR3 is given with its conserved first and last residue. Fields, in order: J gene, CDR3 length, V gene, D gene, CDR3 protein, CDR3 DNA. The D gene is left open where the match is weak.

J: TRBJ2-7
length: 11
V: TRBV7-9
D: NA
CDR3: CASSLQEEQYF
DNA: TGTGCCAGCAGCTTGCAGGAAGAGCAGTACTTC

J: TRBJ2-5
length: 12
V: TRBV5-1
D: NA
CDR3: CASSLDRETQYF
DNA: TGCGCCAGCAGCTTGGACAGAGAGACCCAGTACTTC

J: TRBJ2-1
length: 17
V: TRBV4-1
D: TRBD2
CDR3: CASSQALAGGAYNEQFF
DNA: TGCGCCAGCAGCCAAGCCCTAGCGGGAGGGGCATACAATGAGCAGTTCTTC

J: TRBJ2-7
length: 15
V: TRBV11-2
D: TRBD2
CDR3: CASSFTSGSASEQYF
DNA: TGTGCCAGCAGCTTCACTAGCGGGAGTGCCTCCGAGCAGTACTTC

J: TRBJ2-3
length: 14
V: TRBV29-1
D: NA
CDR3: CSVRLVLLTDTQYF
DNA: TGCAGCGTTCGACTAGTATTGCTCACAGATACGCAGTATTTT

J: TRBJ2-1
length: 14
V: TRBV5-1
D: TRBD2
CDR3: CASSLVSGNNEQFF
DNA: TGCGCCAGCAGCTTGGTTAGCGGGAACAATGAGCAGTTCTTC

J: TRBJ2-5
length: 16
V: TRBV5-1
D: TRBD1
CDR3: CASTTHYRDSQETQYF
DNA: TGCGCCAGCACCACTCACTACCGGGACAGCCAAGAGACCCAGTACTTC

J: TRBJ1-2
length: 15
V: TRBV28
D: TRBD1
CDR3: CASRSQTGTNYGYTF
DNA: TGTGCCAGCAGGAGCCAGACAGGGACCAACTATGGCTACACCTTC

J: TRBJ2-7
length: 14
V: TRBV19
D: TRBD2
CDR3: CASSTSGLDYEQYF
DNA: TGTGCCAGTAGTACCTCGGGACTAGACTACGAGCAGTACTTC

J: TRBJ1-2
length: 13
V: TRBV5-4
D: TRBD1
CDR3: CASSPGQNHGYTF
DNA: TGTGCCAGCAGCCCGGGACAGAATCATGGCTACACCTTC